This T cell receptor (beta chain) stems from a study of blood T cell repertoires in COVID-19. The wider study: PBMCs, B-cell-depleted T cells, or T cells provided the cDNA or gDNA that made up the material.

Participant age was about 18 to 89 years, and participants resided in 20 to 30 US areas. Participants reported their clinical history, and cohort assignment relied on those reports. Source study methods: The authors estimated nucleated cell counts from reference gene primer amplification. Here immunoSEQ multiplex PCR was the method, and the copy in TCRdb shows in-frame clones only, minus some. V and J calls plus clone size are reproduced from that table; the DNA served to infer D and trimming. The sample holds roughly 520,000 clones, more than 75% seen once. Germline CDR1 and CDR2: SGHNT and YENEEA. Trimming cost V 1 base and J 6 bases, with 22 bases left between them. CDR3 size: 18 residues.

The TCR originated in a woman between 40 and 55 years old who had recovered from COVID-19. The sequencing sample was made of PBMCs or T cells enriched from blood (not recorded which). The chain uses TRBV11-3 and TRBJ1-5; a possible D gene is TRBD1 (6 bases). In DNA form, the CDR3 reads TGTGCCAGCAGCTTAGTGGTCGGAAGGGGGTTTTATTGTCAGCCCCAGCATTTT. Translating gives CASSLVVGRGFYCQPQHF.